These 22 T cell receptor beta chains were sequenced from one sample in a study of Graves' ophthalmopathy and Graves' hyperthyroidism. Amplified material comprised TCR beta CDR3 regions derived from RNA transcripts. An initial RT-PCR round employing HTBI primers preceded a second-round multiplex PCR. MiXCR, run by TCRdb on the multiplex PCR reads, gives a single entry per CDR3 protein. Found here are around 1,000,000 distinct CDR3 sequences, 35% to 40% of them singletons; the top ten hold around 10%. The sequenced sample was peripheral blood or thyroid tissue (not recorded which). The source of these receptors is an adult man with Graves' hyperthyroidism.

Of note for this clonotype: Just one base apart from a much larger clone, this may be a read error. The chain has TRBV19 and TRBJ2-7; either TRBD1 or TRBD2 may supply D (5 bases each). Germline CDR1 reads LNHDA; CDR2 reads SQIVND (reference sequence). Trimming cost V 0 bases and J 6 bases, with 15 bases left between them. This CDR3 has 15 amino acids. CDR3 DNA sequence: TGTGCCAGTAGTATAGACGGGACGCCCGAGGGCGAGCAGTACTTC. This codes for CASSIDGTPEGEQYF.

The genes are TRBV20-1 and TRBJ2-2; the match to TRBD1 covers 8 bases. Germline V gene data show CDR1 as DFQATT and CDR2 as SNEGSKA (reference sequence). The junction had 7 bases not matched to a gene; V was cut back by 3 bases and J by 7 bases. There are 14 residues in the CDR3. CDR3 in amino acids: CSASQAGGSGELFF. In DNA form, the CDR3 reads TGCAGTGCTAGTCAGGCAGGGGGCAGCGGGGAGCTGTTTTTT.

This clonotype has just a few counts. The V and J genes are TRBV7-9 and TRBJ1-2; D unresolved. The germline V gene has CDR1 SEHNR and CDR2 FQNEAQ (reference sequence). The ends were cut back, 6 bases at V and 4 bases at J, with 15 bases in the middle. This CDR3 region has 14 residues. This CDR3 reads CASSLTRVGYGYTF. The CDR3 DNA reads TGTGCCAGCAGTCTAACCCGAGTTGGCTATGGCTACACCTTC. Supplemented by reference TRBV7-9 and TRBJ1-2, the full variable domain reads DTGVSQNPRHKITKRGQNVTFRCDPISEHNRLYWYRQTLGQGPEFLTYFQNEAQLEKSRLLSDRFSAERPKGSFSTLEIQRTEQGDSAMYLCASSLTRVGYGYTFGSGTRLTVV.

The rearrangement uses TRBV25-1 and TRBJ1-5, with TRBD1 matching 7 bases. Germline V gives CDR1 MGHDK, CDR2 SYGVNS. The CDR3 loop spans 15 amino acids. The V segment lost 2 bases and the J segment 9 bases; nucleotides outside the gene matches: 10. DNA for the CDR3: TGTGCCAGCAGTGAAGGGGACAGAGCTATTCGGCCCCAGCATTTT. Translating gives CASSEGDRAIRPQHF.

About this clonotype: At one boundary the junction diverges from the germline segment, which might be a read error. DNA for the CDR3: TGTGCCTGCAGTGCAACAGGGTTTTCGGCAACTAATGAAAAACTGTTTTTT. This sequence encodes CACSATGFSATNEKLFF. The chain couples TRBV25-1 to TRBJ1-4; possibly TRBD1 for D (6 bases). The CDR3 spans 17 residues. Germline assignment: CDR1 MGHDK and CDR2 SYGVNS.

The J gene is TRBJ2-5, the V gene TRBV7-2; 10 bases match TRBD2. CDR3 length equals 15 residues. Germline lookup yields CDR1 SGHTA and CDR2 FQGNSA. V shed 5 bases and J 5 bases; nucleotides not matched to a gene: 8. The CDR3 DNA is TGTGCCAGCAGCCCGACTAGCGGGCCGATGGAGACCCAGTACTTC. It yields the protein CASSPTSGPMETQYF.

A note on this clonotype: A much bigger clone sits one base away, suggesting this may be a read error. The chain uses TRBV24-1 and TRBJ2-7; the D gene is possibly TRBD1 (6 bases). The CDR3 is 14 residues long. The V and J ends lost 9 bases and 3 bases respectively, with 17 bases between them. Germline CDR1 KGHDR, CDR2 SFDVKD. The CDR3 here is CATGETRGSYEQYF. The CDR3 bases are TGTGCCACCGGGGAGACAAGGGGGAGCTACGAGCAGTACTTC.

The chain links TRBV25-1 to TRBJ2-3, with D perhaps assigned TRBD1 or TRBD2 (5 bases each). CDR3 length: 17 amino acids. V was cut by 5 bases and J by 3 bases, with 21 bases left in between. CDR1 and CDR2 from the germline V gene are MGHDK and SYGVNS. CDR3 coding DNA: TGTGCCAGCAGTTTATTACCGGGGCAGAGAAGAACAGATACGCAGTATTTT. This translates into CASSLLPGQRRTDTQYF.

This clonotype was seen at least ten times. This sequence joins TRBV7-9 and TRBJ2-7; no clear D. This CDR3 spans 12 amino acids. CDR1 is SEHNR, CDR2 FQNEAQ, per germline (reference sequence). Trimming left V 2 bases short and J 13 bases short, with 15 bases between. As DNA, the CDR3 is TGTGCCAGCAGCTTATTCGCCAGTCCAGATTACTTC. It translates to CASSLFASPDYF.

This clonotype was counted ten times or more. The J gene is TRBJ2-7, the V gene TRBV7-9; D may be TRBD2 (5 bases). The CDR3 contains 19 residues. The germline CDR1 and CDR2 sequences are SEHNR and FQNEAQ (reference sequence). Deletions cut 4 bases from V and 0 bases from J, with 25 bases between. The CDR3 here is CASSSQSRAAKSSSYEQYF. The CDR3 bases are TGTGCCAGCAGCTCCCAGTCGCGAGCGGCTAAATCTAGCTCCTACGAGCAGTACTTC.

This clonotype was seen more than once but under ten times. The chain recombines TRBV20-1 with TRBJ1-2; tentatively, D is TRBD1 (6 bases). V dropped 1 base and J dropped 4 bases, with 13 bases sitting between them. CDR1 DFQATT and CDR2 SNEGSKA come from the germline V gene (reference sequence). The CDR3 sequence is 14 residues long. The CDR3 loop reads CSARGRRGAYGYTF. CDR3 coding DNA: TGCAGTGCTAGAGGGAGAAGGGGGGCCTATGGCTACACCTTC.

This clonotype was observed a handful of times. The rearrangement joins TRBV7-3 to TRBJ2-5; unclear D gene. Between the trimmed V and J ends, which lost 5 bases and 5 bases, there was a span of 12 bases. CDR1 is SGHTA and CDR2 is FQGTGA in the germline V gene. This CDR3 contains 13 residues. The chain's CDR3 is CASSEEPRETQYF. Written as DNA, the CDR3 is TGTGCCAGCAGCGAGGAACCAAGGGAGACCCAGTACTTC.

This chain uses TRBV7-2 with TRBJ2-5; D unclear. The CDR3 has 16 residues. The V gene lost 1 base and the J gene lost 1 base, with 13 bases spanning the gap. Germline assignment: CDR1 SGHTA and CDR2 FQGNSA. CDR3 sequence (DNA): TGTGCCAGCAGCTTAGTTTGGGCAGGCCGCCAAGAGACCCAGTACTTC. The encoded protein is CASSLVWAGRQETQYF. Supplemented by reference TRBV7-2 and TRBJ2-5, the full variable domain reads GAGVSQSPSNKVTEKGKDVELRCDPISGHTALYWYRQSLGQGLEFLIYFQGNSAPDKSGLPSDRFSAERTGGSVSTLTIQRTQQEDSAVYLCASSLVWAGRQETQYFGPGTRLLVL.

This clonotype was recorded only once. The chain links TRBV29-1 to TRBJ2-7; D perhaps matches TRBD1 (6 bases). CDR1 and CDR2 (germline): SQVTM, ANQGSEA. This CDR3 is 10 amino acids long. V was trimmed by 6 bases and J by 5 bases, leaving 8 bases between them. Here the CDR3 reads CSVDSHEQYF. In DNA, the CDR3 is TGCAGCGTGGACAGTCACGAGCAGTACTTC.

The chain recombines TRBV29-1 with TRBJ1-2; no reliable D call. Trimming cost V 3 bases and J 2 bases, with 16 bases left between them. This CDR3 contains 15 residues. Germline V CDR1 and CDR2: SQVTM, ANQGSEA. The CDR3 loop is CSVEGLGKGNYGYTF. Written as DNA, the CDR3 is TGCAGCGTTGAGGGGTTGGGAAAGGGAAACTATGGCTACACCTTC.

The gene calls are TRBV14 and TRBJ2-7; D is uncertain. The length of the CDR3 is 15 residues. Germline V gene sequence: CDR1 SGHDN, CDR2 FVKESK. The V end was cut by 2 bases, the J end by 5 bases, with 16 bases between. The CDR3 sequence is CASSQRLGKFNEQYF. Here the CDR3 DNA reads TGTGCCAGCAGCCAACGACTGGGGAAGTTCAACGAGCAGTACTTC.

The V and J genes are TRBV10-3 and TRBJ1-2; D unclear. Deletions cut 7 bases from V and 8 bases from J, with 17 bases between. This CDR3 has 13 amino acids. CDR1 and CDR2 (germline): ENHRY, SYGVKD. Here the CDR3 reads CAITRVSQWGYTF. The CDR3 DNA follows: TGTGCCATCACCAGAGTCAGCCAGTGGGGCTACACCTTC.

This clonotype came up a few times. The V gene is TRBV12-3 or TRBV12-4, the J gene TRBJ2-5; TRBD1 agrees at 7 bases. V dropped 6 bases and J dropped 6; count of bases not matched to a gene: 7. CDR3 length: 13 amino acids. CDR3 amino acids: CASSYWDRKTQYF. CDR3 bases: TGTGCCAGCAGCTATTGGGACAGAAAGACCCAGTACTTC.

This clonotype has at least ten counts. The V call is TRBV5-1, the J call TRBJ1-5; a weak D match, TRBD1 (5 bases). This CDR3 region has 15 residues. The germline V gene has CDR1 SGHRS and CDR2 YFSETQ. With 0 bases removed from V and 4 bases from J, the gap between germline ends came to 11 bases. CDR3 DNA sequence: TGCGCCAGCAGCTTGGAAGGGACGGAAAATCAGCCCCAGCATTTT. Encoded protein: CASSLEGTENQPQHF.

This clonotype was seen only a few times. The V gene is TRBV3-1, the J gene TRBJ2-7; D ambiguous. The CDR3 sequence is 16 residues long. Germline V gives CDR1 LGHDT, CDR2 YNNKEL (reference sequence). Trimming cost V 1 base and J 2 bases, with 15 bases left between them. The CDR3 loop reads CASSQVADTRPYEQYF. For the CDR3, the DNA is TGTGCCAGCAGCCAAGTAGCCGACACCCGCCCCTACGAGCAGTACTTC.

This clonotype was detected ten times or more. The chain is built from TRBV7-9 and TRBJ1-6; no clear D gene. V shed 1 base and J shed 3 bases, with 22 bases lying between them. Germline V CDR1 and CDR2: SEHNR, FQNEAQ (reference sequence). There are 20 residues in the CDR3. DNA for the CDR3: TGTGCCAGCAGCTTAGTATTGGAAATCAAAGCTGAAAACTATAATTCACCCCTCCACTTT. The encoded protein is CASSLVLEIKAENYNSPLHF.

The DNA of the CDR3 is TGCGCCAGCAGCTTGGCGAGCAGTTTGAACACTGAAGCTTTCTTT. Its translation: CASSLASSLNTEAFF. This chain joins TRBV5-1 and TRBJ1-1; D gene uncertain. Per germline, CDR1 SGHRS and CDR2 YFSETQ. Trimming stripped 0 bases from V and 0 bases from J, with 9 bases between. CDR3 length: 15 amino acids.